The next 28 T cell receptor beta chains were all read from a single sample in a study of CD8+CD57+ T cells in acquired aplastic anemia. Study-level points and caveats: Among patients, total CD4+ and CD8+ pools exceeded CD8+CD57+ cells in diversity.

The antigens of these receptors remain unknown. Genomic DNA, serving as template, underwent TCR beta VDJ and CDR3 profiling. TCRdb re-called the reads through MiXCR, storing one row per CDR3 protein. The sample consists of about 20,000 distinct CDR3 sequences, 30% to 50% of them appearing once. Sequenced patients had shown CD8+CD57+ cell expansion by flow cytometry. Sequenced sample: CD8+CD57+ T cells sorted from PBMCs. Documented subset: bead-enriched CD8+CD57+ effector memory T cells from SAA patients. The receptor source for this set is a human donor with aplastic anemia.

In regard to this clonotype: One end of the junction is discordant with germline, which a read error may explain. This chain links TRBV20-1 with TRBJ2-2; D is perhaps TRBD2 (6 bases). Germline CDR1 reads DFQATT; CDR2 reads SNEGSKA (reference sequence). The CDR3 is 14 amino acids. CDR3 in amino acids: CSASVNPNTGGLFF. CDR3 coding DNA: TGCAGTGCTAGTGTCAATCCGAACACCGGGGGGCTGTTTTTT.

The chain carries TRBV6-6 and TRBJ2-1, with D maybe TRBD2 (5 bases). CDR1 is MNHNY and CDR2 is SVGAGI in the germline V gene (reference sequence). The CDR3 is made up of 14 amino acids. Trimming cost V 4 bases and J 0 bases, with 7 bases left between them. The CDR3 loop is CASSSGSSYNEQFF. CDR3 DNA sequence: TGTGCCAGCAGTTCGGGGAGCTCCTACAATGAGCAGTTCTTC.

In this sample, this clonotype turned up a few times. The V call is TRBV10-1, the J call TRBJ2-5; no definite D call. This CDR3 spans 13 amino acids. Germline CDR1 is WNHNN and CDR2 is SYGVQD (reference sequence). Trimming stripped 3 bases from V and 4 bases from J, with 9 bases between. The CDR3 protein is CASSDGKRETQYF. As DNA, the CDR3 is TGCGCCAGCAGTGATGGGAAACGAGAGACCCAGTACTTC.

A single count supports this clonotype. The gene calls are TRBV19 and TRBJ2-3, with 9 positions matching TRBD1. The germline gives CDR1 LNHDA, CDR2 SQIVND (reference sequence). J gave up 5 bases and V 5 bases, and 5 bases lay outside the gene matches. CDR3 size: 14 residues. This CDR3 is CASSEQGAGDTQYF. The CDR3 DNA follows: TGTGCCAGTAGTGAACAGGGGGCGGGAGATACGCAGTATTTT.

This clonotype has more than one count but fewer than ten. The chain joins TRBV6-5 to TRBJ2-3; 7 bases line up with TRBD2. In germline, CDR1 is MNHEY, CDR2 SVGAGI. With V trimmed by 0 bases and J by 6 bases, 12 bases remained unmatched. The CDR3 is 17 residues long. In DNA, the CDR3 is TGTGCCAGCAGTTACTCTAACCCGGGACTACGGGGCGATACGCAGTATTTT. It encodes CASSYSNPGLRGDTQYF.

This sequence joins TRBV15 and TRBJ2-5; D gene unclear. CDR1 LNHNV and CDR2 YYDKDF come from the germline V gene (reference sequence). The CDR3 sequence is 14 residues long. V was clipped by 2 bases and J by 0 bases, with 7 bases between them. This CDR3 is CATSRIPNQETQYF. CDR3 in DNA: TGTGCCACCAGCAGAATACCGAACCAAGAGACCCAGTACTTC.

The V gene is TRBV12-3 or TRBV12-4, the J gene TRBJ2-3; possibly TRBD1 or TRBD2 for D (6 bases each). Trimming cost V 5 bases and J 4 bases, with 13 bases left between them. This CDR3 comprises 14 residues. CDR3 DNA sequence: TGTGCCAGCAGTCACTCTAGGGGGGCAGATACGCAGTATTTT. Translation gives CASSHSRGADTQYF.

This clonotype was found many times. This chain joins TRBV20-1 and TRBJ2-2; D might be TRBD1 (7 bases). The CDR3 runs to 16 residues. V was cut by 0 bases and J by 3 bases, with 14 bases left in between. CDR1 is DFQATT and CDR2 is SNEGSKA in the germline V gene (reference sequence). The CDR3 DNA reads as TGCAGTGCTAGAGATTTTGGCAGGGGGGACACCGGGGAGCTGTTTTTT. This sequence encodes CSARDFGRGDTGELFF.

In nucleotides, the CDR3 is TGTGCCACCACGCAGTCCCCCGGACTAGTAAAGACCCAGTACTTC. This sequence encodes CATTQSPGLVKTQYF. The chain is built from TRBV2 and TRBJ2-5; TRBD2 matches at 7 bases. Trimming took 10 bases from V and 6 from J; bases not matched to a gene: 17. This CDR3 contains 15 residues. Per germline, CDR1 SNHLY and CDR2 FYNNEI.

The chain couples TRBV7-9 to TRBJ2-7; D is undetermined. V lost 3 bases and J lost 6, with 12 bases in between. This CDR3 comprises 13 residues. Germline V CDR1 and CDR2: SEHNR, FQNEAQ (reference sequence). The CDR3 region is CASSFAGVGEQYF. The CDR3 DNA sequence: TGTGCCAGCAGCTTCGCTGGGGTCGGCGAGCAGTACTTC.

The table lists this clonotype with many counts. The V call is TRBV4-1, the J call TRBJ2-1; 8 bases match TRBD2. Germline V gene sequence: CDR1 MGHRA, CDR2 YSYEKL. V lost 1 base, J lost 4 bases, and 6 bases stayed unmatched. The CDR3 loop spans 16 amino acids. Written as DNA, the CDR3 is TGCGCCAGCAGCCAAGTCGGGGGGGCCGGTTACAATGAGCAGTTCTTC. The encoded protein is CASSQVGGAGYNEQFF.

On this clonotype itself: At one of its ends the junction is not consistent with the germline gene, which may arise from a read error. V and J are TRBV2 and TRBJ1-2; D is uncertain. Germline values: CDR1 SNHLY, CDR2 FYNNEI. The CDR3 contains 14 residues. DNA of the CDR3: TGTACCAGCAGTGTAACACCATGGGACTATGGCTACACCTTC. This encodes CTSSVTPWDYGYTF.

This clonotype was observed a handful of times. V gene TRBV5-1 combines with J gene TRBJ2-2; 7 bases are shared with TRBD1. The germline gives CDR1 SGHRS, CDR2 YFSETQ. This CDR3 is 14 amino acids long. The V gene end was trimmed by 3 bases and the J gene end by 4 bases; junction bases not matched to a gene: 3. The CDR3 coding sequence is TGCGCCAGCAGCTCAACAGGGGCCACCGGGGAGCTGTTTTTT. Its protein is CASSSTGATGELFF.

This chain links TRBV19 with TRBJ1-5; 7 bases agree with TRBD1. The CDR3 length is 16 residues. Germline CDR1 and CDR2: LNHDA and SQIVND (reference sequence). V lost 4 bases to trimming and J lost 0 bases; unmatched junction nucleotides: 6. The CDR3 protein is CASSKGQKNSNQPQHF. DNA for the CDR3: TGTGCCAGTAGTAAGGGACAGAAAAATAGCAATCAGCCCCAGCATTTT.

The chain has TRBV10-1 and TRBJ2-7; 11 bases match TRBD2. V lost 4 bases, J lost 5 bases, and 4 bases stayed unmatched. The CDR3 is 14 amino acids. Germline values: CDR1 WNHNN, CDR2 SYGVQD (reference sequence). CDR3 sequence (DNA): TGCGCCAGCAGTGGGATGACTAGCGGGAACGAGCAGTACTTC. Its protein product is CASSGMTSGNEQYF.

This clonotype was seen at least ten times. The genes are TRBV27 and TRBJ2-2; no definite D call. Germline CDR1 reads MNHEY; CDR2 reads SMNVEV (reference sequence). The CDR3 runs to 13 residues. V was trimmed by 4 bases and J by 1 base, leaving 4 bases between them. The CDR3 DNA sequence: TGTGCCAGCAGTTATGGGAACACCGGGGAGCTGTTTTTT. Translation gives CASSYGNTGELFF.

This clonotype was detected a few times. The chain joins TRBV20-1 to TRBJ2-1, with TRBD2 identical over 8 bases. The V segment lost 3 bases and the J segment 8 bases; nucleotides outside the gene matches: 12. Germline V gene sequence: CDR1 DFQATT, CDR2 SNEGSKA (reference sequence). The CDR3 consists of 15 residues. CDR3 nucleotides: TGCAGTGCTAGGGGGAAGCGGGGGCGTGGGGATGAGCAGTTCTTC. Translation gives CSARGKRGRGDEQFF.

The rearrangement joins TRBV18 to TRBJ1-3; 9 positions match TRBD1. J lost 8 bases, V lost 6 bases, and 2 bases had no gene match. CDR1 and CDR2 from the germline V gene are KGHSH and LQKENI. The CDR3 loop spans 12 amino acids. This CDR3 reads CASSRDRDTIYF. The CDR3 DNA is TGTGCCAGCTCGCGGGACAGGGACACCATATATTTT. Full variable domain (outside the CDR3, taken from reference TRBV18 and TRBJ1-3): NAGVMQNPRHLVRRRGQEARLRCSPMKGHSHVYWYRQLPEEGLKFMVYLQKENIIDESGMPKERFSAEFPKEGPSILRIQQVVRGDSAAYFCASSRDRDTIYFGEGSWLTVV.

In regard to this clonotype: At one end the junction does not follow the germline gene, possibly because of a read error. This chain uses TRBV20-1 with TRBJ2-1; TRBD1 might be the D (5 bases). The CDR3 runs 15 residues. Germline V gene data show CDR1 as DFQATT and CDR2 as SNEGSKA (reference sequence). The CDR3 sequence: CSARDPGSPYNEQLF. The DNA of the CDR3 is TGCAGTGCTAGAGATCCAGGGTCCCCCTACAATGAGCAACTCTTC.

V gene TRBV24-1 combines with J gene TRBJ2-1; D unresolved. Trimming stripped 4 bases from V and 8 bases from J, with 5 bases between. The CDR3 consists of 11 residues. CDR1 KGHDR and CDR2 SFDVKD come from the germline V gene. CDR3 in amino acids: CATSDIHEQFF. As DNA, the CDR3 is TGTGCCACCAGTGACATCCATGAGCAGTTCTTC.

The chain has TRBV5-5 and TRBJ1-6; D call uncertain. This CDR3 is built from 16 residues. Per germline, CDR1 SGHKS and CDR2 YYEKEE (reference sequence). Trimming shortened V by 4 bases and J by 6 bases, and 17 bases separated the two germline ends. The CDR3 bases are TGTGCCAGCAGCGCCCCCACGTCAGGCGCTAATTCACCCCTCCACTTT. Amino acid sequence: CASSAPTSGANSPLHF.

The V call is TRBV20-1, the J call TRBJ1-5; D not certain. The V gene's germline CDR1 is DFQATT and CDR2 SNEGSKA (reference sequence). V was pared by 1 base and J by 7 bases, with 11 bases between. The CDR3 sequence is 13 residues long. Here the CDR3 DNA reads TGCAGTGCTAGAGTAGGGTGGGGACAGCCCCAGCATTTT. The encoded protein is CSARVGWGQPQHF.

This clonotype was observed a few times. This chain links TRBV5-1 with TRBJ2-7; D is perhaps TRBD1 or TRBD2 (5 bases each). Germline loops: CDR1 SGHRS, CDR2 YFSETQ. The CDR3 extends over 15 amino acids. With 2 bases removed from V and 3 bases from J, the gap between germline ends came to 15 bases. The CDR3 DNA reads as TGCGCCAGCAGCTTAACAGCGCGAGGGGTCTACGAGCAGTACTTC. Translating gives CASSLTARGVYEQYF.

A single count supports this clonotype. CDR3 nucleotide sequence: TGTGCCAGCAGCCTAAGACTAGCGGGAGAGCAGTACTTC. It encodes CASSLRLAGEQYF. J is TRBJ2-7 and V is TRBV4-2; TRBD2 matches 11 bases. Germline CDR1 reads LGHNA; CDR2 reads YNFKEQ. V shed 4 bases, J shed 7 bases, and the junction held 3 bases outside the gene matches. The CDR3 covers 13 residues.

The chain uses TRBV5-4 and TRBJ2-5; 12 nucleotides align to TRBD1. Germline V gene data show CDR1 as SGHNT and CDR2 as YYREEE (reference sequence). The CDR3 has 16 residues. V trimming: 4 bases; J trimming: 4 bases; junction bases outside the gene matches: 8. This CDR3 reads CASSDPGQGAGETQYF. The CDR3 coding sequence is TGTGCCAGCAGCGACCCGGGACAGGGGGCAGGAGAGACCCAGTACTTC.

As to this clonotype: One end of the junction fails to match germline, which may point to a read error. This chain joins TRBV2 and TRBJ2-2, with no clear D. This CDR3 is built from 12 residues. CDR1 and CDR2 (germline): SNHLY, FYNNEI. The CDR3 spells CARSSNTRELFF. DNA of the CDR3: TGTGCCAGAAGTTCCAACACCAGGGAGCTGTTTTTT.

The rearrangement links TRBV6-5 to TRBJ2-3; 8 nucleotides align to TRBD1. Losses at the gene ends were 5 bases for V and 4 bases for J; bases not matched to a gene: 8. This CDR3 comprises 15 residues. Germline V CDR1 and CDR2: MNHEY, SVGAGI. DNA for the CDR3: TGTGCCAGCAGTGATGCAGGGGGCAGCTCAGATACGCAGTATTTT. Its translation is CASSDAGGSSDTQYF.

This chain uses TRBV9 with TRBJ1-1; no clear D gene. Germline assignment: CDR1 SGDLS and CDR2 YYNGEE. The CDR3 length is 13 residues. V shed 4 bases and J shed 1 base, with 8 bases lying between them. CDR3 protein: CASSQQENTEAFF. The CDR3 nucleotides are TGTGCCAGCAGCCAGCAGGAGAACACTGAAGCTTTCTTT.